The 16 T cell receptor beta chains below come from one sample, sequenced in a study of T cells after yellow fever vaccination. One entry per CDR3 protein, called by TCRdb with MiXCR from the 5' RACE reads. The sample yields roughly 160,000 distinct CDR3 sequences, 5.5% to 7.5% seen once. The input for sequencing was CD4+ T cells sorted from PBMCs, taken 5 days after the first yellow fever vaccination. The receptors stem from a young man who received the YFV17D yellow fever vaccine.

This clonotype was observed many times. V is TRBV6-1 and J is TRBJ2-3; possibly TRBD1 or TRBD2 for D (5 bases each). This CDR3 comprises 15 residues. V was pared by 10 bases and J by 4 bases, with 21 bases between. Germline V CDR1 and CDR2: MNHNS, SASEGT. The CDR3 region has the DNA TGTGCCACCACAAGGGGACCGGGGAGCCCAGATACGCAGTATTTT. Translation: CATTRGPGSPDTQYF.

This clonotype was detected ten times or more. The chain recombines TRBV5-1 with TRBJ1-2; the match to TRBD1 covers 7 bases. V gave up 4 bases and J gave up 8 bases; unmatched junction bases: 5. Germline values: CDR1 SGHRS, CDR2 YFSETQ. This CDR3 region has 12 residues. The CDR3 region is CASSDRAKGYTF. CDR3 nucleotide sequence: TGCGCCAGCAGCGACAGGGCAAAAGGCTACACCTTC. Drawing the rest from reference TRBV5-1 and TRBJ1-2, the complete variable domain is KAGVTQTPRYLIKTRGQQVTLSCSPISGHRSVSWYQQTPGQGLQFLFEYFSETQRNKGNFPGRFSGRQFSNSRSEMNVSTLELGDSALYLCASSDRAKGYTFGSGTRLTVV.

This clonotype was seen ten or more times. The V call is TRBV12-3 or TRBV12-4, the J call TRBJ1-5; D gene uncertain. Trimming pared 7 bases from V and 1 base from J, leaving 11 bases between. The length of the CDR3 is 14 residues. CDR3 sequence (DNA): TGTGCCAGCACCGAAAAAGTGAGCAATCAGCCCCAGCATTTT. This gives the protein CASTEKVSNQPQHF.

In DNA form, the CDR3 reads TGTGCCAGCAGCCTAAATCATGACAGTAACACTGAAGCTTTCTTT. The encoded protein is CASSLNHDSNTEAFF. This chain links TRBV12-3 or TRBV12-4 with TRBJ1-1; D might be TRBD1 (5 bases). CDR3 length equals 15 residues. V gave up 6 bases and J gave up 2 bases, with 16 bases separating them.

This clonotype was seen many times. The chain combines TRBV29-1 with TRBJ2-7; D ambiguous. Germline V gives CDR1 SQVTM, CDR2 ANQGSEA. This CDR3 comprises 12 residues. Trimming removed 1 base at V and 2 bases at J, with 6 bases between. The CDR3 coding sequence is TGCAGCGTTGAAGTGTCGGCCTACGAGCAGTACTTC. Protein product: CSVEVSAYEQYF.

Ten or more counts support this clonotype. The V call is TRBV6-5, the J call TRBJ1-1; TRBD1 aligns across 7 bases. The CDR3 has 16 residues. V dropped 4 bases and J dropped 1; count of bases not matched to a gene: 9. Germline CDR1 MNHEY, CDR2 SVGAGI. The CDR3 sequence is CASSLLQGRGNTEAFF. CDR3 DNA sequence: TGTGCCAGCAGTTTGTTACAGGGGAGGGGGAACACTGAAGCTTTCTTT.

In its sample, this clonotype was seen many times. The V and J genes are TRBV20-1 and TRBJ2-7; D not resolved. Germline lookup yields CDR1 DFQATT and CDR2 SNEGSKA (reference sequence). Between the trimmed V and J ends, which lost 5 bases and 0 bases, there was a span of 14 bases. The CDR3 length is 14 residues. The CDR3: CSAPPPLSSYEQYV. CDR3 in DNA: TGCAGTGCTCCCCCGCCTCTTAGCTCCTACGAGCAGTACGTC.

This clonotype turned up a few times. The V gene is TRBV24-1, the J gene TRBJ2-5; 7 bases line up with TRBD1. J was trimmed by 5 bases and V by 4 bases; bases with no gene match: 6. This CDR3 is 14 amino acids long. The germline gives CDR1 KGHDR, CDR2 SFDVKD. For the CDR3, the DNA is TGTGCCACCAGTGACGGACAGGTAGGGGAGACCCAGTACTTC. Amino acids: CATSDGQVGETQYF.

This clonotype came up a few times. The chain joins TRBV7-2 to TRBJ1-2; D might be TRBD1 (5 bases). This CDR3 region has 13 residues. Germline values: CDR1 SGHTA, CDR2 FQGNSA. Trimming left V 1 base short and J 6 bases short, with 9 bases between. CDR3 in amino acids: CASSLDPGNGYTF. The CDR3 bases are TGTGCCAGCAGCTTAGACCCAGGGAATGGCTACACCTTC.

This clonotype was observed many times. The rearrangement joins TRBV5-1 to TRBJ2-1; TRBD1 matches at 9 bases. Germline loops: CDR1 SGHRS, CDR2 YFSETQ. After removal of 4 bases from V and 6 bases from J, the junction contained 2 bases not matched to a gene. The CDR3 extends over 13 amino acids. CDR3 DNA sequence: TGCGCCAGCAGCATGGACAGGGGCAATGAGCAGTTCTTC. It is translated as CASSMDRGNEQFF. Supplemented by reference TRBV5-1 and TRBJ2-1, the full variable domain reads KAGVTQTPRYLIKTRGQQVTLSCSPISGHRSVSWYQQTPGQGLQFLFEYFSETQRNKGNFPGRFSGRQFSNSRSEMNVSTLELGDSALYLCASSMDRGNEQFFGPGTRLTVL.

The chain carries TRBV3-1 and TRBJ2-7; D may be TRBD2 (6 bases). V lost 2 bases to trimming and J lost 7 bases, with 15 bases between them. The CDR3 contains 14 residues. CDR1 and CDR2 from the germline V gene are LGHDT and YNNKEL (reference sequence). This CDR3 is CASSQTEAGGEQYV. DNA of the CDR3: TGTGCCAGCAGCCAAACGGAAGCTGGGGGGGAGCAGTACGTC.

This clonotype was seen more than once but under ten times. The chain employs TRBV28 and TRBJ1-2; D not resolved. V lost 7 bases, J lost 3 bases, and 12 bases lay in between. The CDR3 has 13 residues. Germline V lookup: CDR1 MDHEN, CDR2 SYDVKM. The CDR3 here is CASTRGRDYGYTF. The CDR3 nucleotides are TGTGCCAGCACCCGAGGGAGGGACTATGGCTACACCTTC.

Remarks on this clonotype: Lacking the conserved final phenylalanine or tryptophan, this CDR3 likely reflects a read error. The V gene is TRBV19, the J gene TRBJ1-5; 7 nucleotides align to TRBD1. The CDR3 is 12 amino acids. The germline V gene encodes CDR1 LNHDA and CDR2 SQIVND (reference sequence). The trim removed 10 bases at V and 4 bases at J, leaving 4 bases unmatched. The chain's CDR3 is CAIKQGNQPQHL. As DNA, the CDR3 is TGTGCCATCAAACAGGGGAATCAGCCCCAGCATCTT.

This clonotype came up a few times. The rearrangement uses TRBV9 and TRBJ2-2; D may be TRBD2 (5 bases). The germline V gene encodes CDR1 SGDLS and CDR2 YYNGEE. V lost 4 bases and J lost 4, with 17 bases in between. The CDR3 contains 16 residues. Here the CDR3 reads CASSPRAGAGTGELFF. The CDR3 DNA follows: TGTGCCAGCAGCCCCCGCGCGGGTGCGGGCACCGGGGAGCTGTTTTTT.

This clonotype was seen at least ten times. The chain is built from TRBV20-1 and TRBJ1-5; the D is unclear. The ends were cut back, 0 bases at V and 2 bases at J, with 11 bases in the middle. The germline V gene has CDR1 DFQATT and CDR2 SNEGSKA (reference sequence). The length of the CDR3 is 15 residues. The CDR3 nucleotides are TGCAGTGCTAGAGAACTAGGGAGGGGCAATCAGCCCCAGCATTTT. This sequence encodes CSARELGRGNQPQHF.

The chain is built from TRBV12-3 or TRBV12-4 and TRBJ2-1; TRBD1 matches at 8 bases. J was trimmed by 2 bases and V by 2 bases; bases with no gene match: 2. This CDR3 is built from 15 residues. CDR3 in amino acids: CASSLPTGAYNEQFF. In nucleotides, the CDR3 is TGTGCCAGCAGTTTACCGACAGGGGCCTACAATGAGCAGTTCTTC.